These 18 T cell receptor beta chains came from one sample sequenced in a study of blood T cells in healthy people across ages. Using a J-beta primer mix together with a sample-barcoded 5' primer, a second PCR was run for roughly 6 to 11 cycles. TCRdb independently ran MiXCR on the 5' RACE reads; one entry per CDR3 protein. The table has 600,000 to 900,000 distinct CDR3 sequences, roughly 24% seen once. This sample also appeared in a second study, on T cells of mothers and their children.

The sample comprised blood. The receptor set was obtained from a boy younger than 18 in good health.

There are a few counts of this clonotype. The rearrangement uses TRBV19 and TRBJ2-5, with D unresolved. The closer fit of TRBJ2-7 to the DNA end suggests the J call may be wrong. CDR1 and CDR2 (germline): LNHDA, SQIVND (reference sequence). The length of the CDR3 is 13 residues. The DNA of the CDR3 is TGTGCCAGTAGTAGGACGGCAGACTACGAGCAGTACTTC. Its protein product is CASSRTADYEQYF.

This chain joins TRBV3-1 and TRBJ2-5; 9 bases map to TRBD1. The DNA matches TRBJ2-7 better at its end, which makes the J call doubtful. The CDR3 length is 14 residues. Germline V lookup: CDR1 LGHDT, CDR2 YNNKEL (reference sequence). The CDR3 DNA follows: TGTGCCAGCAGCCCCGGGACAGGGCCCCACGAGCAGTACTTC. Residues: CASSPGTGPHEQYF.

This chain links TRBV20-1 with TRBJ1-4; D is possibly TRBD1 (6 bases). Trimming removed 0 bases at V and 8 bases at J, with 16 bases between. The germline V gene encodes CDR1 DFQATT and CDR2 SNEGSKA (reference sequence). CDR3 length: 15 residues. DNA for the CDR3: TGCAGTGCTAGAGATTCGAGACAGGCGGACGAAAAACTGTTTTTT. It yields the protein CSARDSRQADEKLFF.

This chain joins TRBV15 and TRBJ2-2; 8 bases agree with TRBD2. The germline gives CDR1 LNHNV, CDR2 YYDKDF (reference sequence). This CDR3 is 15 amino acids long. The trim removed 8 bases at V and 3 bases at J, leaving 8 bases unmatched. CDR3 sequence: CATFGGGHHTGELFF. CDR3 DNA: TGTGCCACCTTCGGCGGGGGGCATCACACCGGGGAGCTGTTTTTT.

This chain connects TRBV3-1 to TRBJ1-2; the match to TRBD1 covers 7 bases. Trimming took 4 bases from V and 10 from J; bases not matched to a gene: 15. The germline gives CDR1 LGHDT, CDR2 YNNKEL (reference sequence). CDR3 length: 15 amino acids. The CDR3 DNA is TGTGCCAGCAGCCCGGAAGGTGCAGGGGGTGTTATCTACACCTTC. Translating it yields CASSPEGAGGVIYTF.

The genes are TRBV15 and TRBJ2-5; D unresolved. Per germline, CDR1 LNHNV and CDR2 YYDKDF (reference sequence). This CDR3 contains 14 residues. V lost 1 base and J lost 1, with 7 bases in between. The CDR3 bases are TGTGCCACCAGCAGAGGTCACGTCCAAGAGACCCAGTACTTC. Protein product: CATSRGHVQETQYF.

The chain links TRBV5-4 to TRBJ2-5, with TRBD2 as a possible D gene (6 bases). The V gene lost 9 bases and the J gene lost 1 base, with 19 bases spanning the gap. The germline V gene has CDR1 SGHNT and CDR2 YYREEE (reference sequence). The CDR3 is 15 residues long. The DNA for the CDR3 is TGTGCCACCAAGCTTGGTCTAGCGCTCCAAGAGACCCAGTACTTC. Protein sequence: CATKLGLALQETQYF.

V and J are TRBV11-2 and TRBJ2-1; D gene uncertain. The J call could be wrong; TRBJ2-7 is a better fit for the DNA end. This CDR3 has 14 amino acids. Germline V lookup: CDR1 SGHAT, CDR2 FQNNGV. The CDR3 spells CASSLARPSYEQYF. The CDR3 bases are TGTGCCAGCAGCTTAGCCAGGCCATCCTACGAGCAGTACTTC.

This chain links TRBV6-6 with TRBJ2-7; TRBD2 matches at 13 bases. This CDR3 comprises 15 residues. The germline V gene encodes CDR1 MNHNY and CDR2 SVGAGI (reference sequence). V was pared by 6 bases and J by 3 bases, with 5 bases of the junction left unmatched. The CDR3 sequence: CASRNGLAGDYEQYF. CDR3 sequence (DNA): TGTGCCAGCAGAAACGGACTAGCGGGGGACTACGAGCAGTACTTC.

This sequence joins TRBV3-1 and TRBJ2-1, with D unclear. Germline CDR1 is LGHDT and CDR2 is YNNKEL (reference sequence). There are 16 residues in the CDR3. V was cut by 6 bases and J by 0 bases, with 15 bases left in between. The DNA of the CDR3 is TGTGCCAGCAGTCCCTCGACGGTTGTCTCCTACAATGAGCAGTTCTTC. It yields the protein CASSPSTVVSYNEQFF.

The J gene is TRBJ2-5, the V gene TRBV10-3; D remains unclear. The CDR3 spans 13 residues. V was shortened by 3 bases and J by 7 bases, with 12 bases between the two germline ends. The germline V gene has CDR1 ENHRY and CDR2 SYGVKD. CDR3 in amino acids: CAISDVSEATQYF. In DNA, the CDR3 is TGTGCCATCAGTGATGTTTCAGAAGCGACCCAGTACTTC.

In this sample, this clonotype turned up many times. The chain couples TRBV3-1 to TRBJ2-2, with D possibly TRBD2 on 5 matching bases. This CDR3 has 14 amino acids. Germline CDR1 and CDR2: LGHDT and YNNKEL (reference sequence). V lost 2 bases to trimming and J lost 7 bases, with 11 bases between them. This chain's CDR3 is CASSQTSGGGELFF. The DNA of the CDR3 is TGTGCCAGCAGCCAAACTAGTGGTGGCGGGGAGCTGTTTTTT.

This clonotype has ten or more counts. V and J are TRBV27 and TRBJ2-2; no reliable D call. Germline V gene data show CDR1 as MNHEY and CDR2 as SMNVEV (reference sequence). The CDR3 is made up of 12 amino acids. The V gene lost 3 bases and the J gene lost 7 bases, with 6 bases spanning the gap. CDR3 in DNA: TGTGCCAGCAGTTTCCTCGGCGGGGAGCTGTTTTTT. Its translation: CASSFLGGELFF.

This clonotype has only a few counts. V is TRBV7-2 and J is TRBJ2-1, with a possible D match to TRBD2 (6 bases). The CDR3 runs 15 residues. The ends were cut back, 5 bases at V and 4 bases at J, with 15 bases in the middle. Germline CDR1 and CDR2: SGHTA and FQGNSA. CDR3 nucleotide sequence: TGTGCCAGCAGCCCCTGGAGGGGCAGTTACAATGAGCAGTTCTTC. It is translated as CASSPWRGSYNEQFF. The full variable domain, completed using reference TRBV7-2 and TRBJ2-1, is GAGVSQSPSNKVTEKGKDVELRCDPISGHTALYWYRQSLGQGLEFLIYFQGNSAPDKSGLPSDRFSAERTGGSVSTLTIQRTQQEDSAVYLCASSPWRGSYNEQFFGPGTRLTVL.

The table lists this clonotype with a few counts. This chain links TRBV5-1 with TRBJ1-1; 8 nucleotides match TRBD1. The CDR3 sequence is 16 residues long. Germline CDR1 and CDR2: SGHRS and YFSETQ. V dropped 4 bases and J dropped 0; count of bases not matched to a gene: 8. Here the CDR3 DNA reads TGCGCCAGCAGCCTTAGGACAGGGCCCATGAACACTGAAGCTTTCTTT. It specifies CASSLRTGPMNTEAFF.

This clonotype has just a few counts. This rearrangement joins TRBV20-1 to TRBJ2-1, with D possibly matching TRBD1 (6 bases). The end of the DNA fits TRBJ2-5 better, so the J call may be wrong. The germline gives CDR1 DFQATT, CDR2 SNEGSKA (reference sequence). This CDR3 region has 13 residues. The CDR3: CSARRGQKETQYF. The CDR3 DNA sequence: TGCAGTGCTAGGAGGGGACAAAAAGAGACCCAGTACTTC.

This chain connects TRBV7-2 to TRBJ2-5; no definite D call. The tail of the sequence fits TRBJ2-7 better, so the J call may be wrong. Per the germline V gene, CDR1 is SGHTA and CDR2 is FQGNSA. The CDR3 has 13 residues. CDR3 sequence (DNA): TGTGCCAGCAGCTTAGGGCAGAAGACCGAGCAGTACTTC. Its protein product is CASSLGQKTEQYF.

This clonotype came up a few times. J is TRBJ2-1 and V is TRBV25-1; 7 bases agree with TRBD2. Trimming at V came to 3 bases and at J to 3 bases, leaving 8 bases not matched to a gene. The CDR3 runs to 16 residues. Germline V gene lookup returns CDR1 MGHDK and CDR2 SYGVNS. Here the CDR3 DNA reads TGTGCCAGCAGTGAGGGATGGGGGGGGATCTACAATGAGCAGTTCTTC. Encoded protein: CASSEGWGGIYNEQFF.